This paragraph reports one T cell receptor beta chain. This entry is derived from a study of blood T cell repertoires in COVID-19. The CDR3 has 16 amino acids. Germline CDR1 is MGHRA and CDR2 is YSYEKL. V dropped 3 bases and J dropped 1 base, with 16 bases sitting between them. Original processing notes: Using reference gene primer amplification, nucleated cell counts were estimated. Clones were read by immunoSEQ multiplex PCR, and TCRdb kept only the in-frame ones, dropping some. The DNA gave D and trimming, while V, J and clone size come from that table. The top ten clones hold about 3% of a sample with around 150,000 clones, 80% to 90% of them seen once.

The sample was peripheral blood. This chain joins TRBV4-1 and TRBJ2-7, with D possibly TRBD2 on 7 matching bases. The TCR comes from a man in his sixties with acute or convalescent COVID-19. CDR3 sequence (DNA): TGCGCCAGCAGCCAGGACGGACTAGGGGGGTCCTACGAGCAGTACTTC. Translating gives CASSQDGLGGSYEQYF.